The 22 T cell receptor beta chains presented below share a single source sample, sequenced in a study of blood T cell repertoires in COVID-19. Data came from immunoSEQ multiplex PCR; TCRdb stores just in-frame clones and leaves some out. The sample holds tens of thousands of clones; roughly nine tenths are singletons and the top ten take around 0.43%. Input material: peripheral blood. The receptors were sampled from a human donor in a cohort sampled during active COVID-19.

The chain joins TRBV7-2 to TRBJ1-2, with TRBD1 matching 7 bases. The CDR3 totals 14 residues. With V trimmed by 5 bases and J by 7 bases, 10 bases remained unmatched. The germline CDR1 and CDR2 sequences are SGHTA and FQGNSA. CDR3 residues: CASSLQGDKFGYTF. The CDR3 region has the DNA TGTGCCAGCAGCCTCCAGGGGGACAAGTTTGGCTACACCTTC.

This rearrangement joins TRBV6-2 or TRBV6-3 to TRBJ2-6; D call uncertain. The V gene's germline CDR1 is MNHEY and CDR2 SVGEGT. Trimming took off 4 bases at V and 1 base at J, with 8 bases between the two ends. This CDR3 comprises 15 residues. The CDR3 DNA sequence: TGTGCCAGCAGTTTTAGTTATTCTGGGGCCAACGTCCTGACTTTC. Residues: CASSFSYSGANVLTF.

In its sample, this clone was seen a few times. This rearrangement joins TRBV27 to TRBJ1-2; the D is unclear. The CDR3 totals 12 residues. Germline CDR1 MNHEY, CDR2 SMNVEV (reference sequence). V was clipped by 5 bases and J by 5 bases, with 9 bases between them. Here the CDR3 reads CASSTHGYGYTF. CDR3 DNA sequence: TGTGCCAGCAGTACCCACGGGTATGGCTACACCTTC.

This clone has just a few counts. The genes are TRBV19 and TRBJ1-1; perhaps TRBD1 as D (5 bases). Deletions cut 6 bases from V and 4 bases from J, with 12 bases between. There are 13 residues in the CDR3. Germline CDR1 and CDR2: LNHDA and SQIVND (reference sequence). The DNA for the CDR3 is TGTGCCAGTAGCCGCAGACAGCTCACTGAAGCTTTCTTT. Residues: CASSRRQLTEAFF.

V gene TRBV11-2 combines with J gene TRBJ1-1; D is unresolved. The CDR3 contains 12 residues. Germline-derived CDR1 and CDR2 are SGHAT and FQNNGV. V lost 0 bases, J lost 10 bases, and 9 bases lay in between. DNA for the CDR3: TGTGCCAGCAGCTTAGAGTCGGTAGTAGCTTTCTTT. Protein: CASSLESVVAFF.

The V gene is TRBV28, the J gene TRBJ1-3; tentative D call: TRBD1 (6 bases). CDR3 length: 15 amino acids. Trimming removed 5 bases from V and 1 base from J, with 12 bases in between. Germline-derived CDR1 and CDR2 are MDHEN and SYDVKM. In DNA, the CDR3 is TGTGCCAGCAGTATAGCCCAGGGGTCTGGAAACACCATATATTTT. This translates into CASSIAQGSGNTIYF.

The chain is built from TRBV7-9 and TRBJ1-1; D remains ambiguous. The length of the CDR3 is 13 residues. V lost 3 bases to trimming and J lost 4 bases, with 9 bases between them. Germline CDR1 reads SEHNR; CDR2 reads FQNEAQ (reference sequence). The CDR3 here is CASSFSGSTEAFF. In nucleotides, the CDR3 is TGTGCCAGCAGCTTCTCGGGAAGCACTGAAGCTTTCTTT.

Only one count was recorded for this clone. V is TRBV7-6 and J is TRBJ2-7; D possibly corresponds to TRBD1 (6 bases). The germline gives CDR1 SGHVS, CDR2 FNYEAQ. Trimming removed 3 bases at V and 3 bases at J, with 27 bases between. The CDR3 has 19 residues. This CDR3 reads CASSLGPYVRGGSNYEQYF. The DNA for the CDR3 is TGTGCCAGCAGCTTGGGGCCGTATGTCAGAGGGGGAAGCAACTACGAGCAGTACTTC.

The CDR3, as DNA: TGTGCCAGTAGTCCCGGGGGAACTGGGGCCAACGTCCTGACTTTC. It yields the protein CASSPGGTGANVLTF. This sequence joins TRBV19 and TRBJ2-6; possibly TRBD2 for D (6 bases). V lost 5 bases and J 2 bases, leaving 10 bases between the germline ends. The germline CDR1 and CDR2 sequences are LNHDA and SQIVND (reference sequence). The CDR3 totals 15 residues. Based on the CDR3 plus reference TRBV19 and TRBJ2-6, the full variable domain is DGGITQSPKYLFRKEGQNVTLSCEQNLNHDAMYWYRQDPGQGLRLIYYSQIVNDFQKGDIAEGYSVSREKKESFPLTVTSAQKNPTAFYLCASSPGGTGANVLTFGAGSRLTVL.

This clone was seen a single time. The CDR3 spells CASSYSRQGAYEQYF. The CDR3 DNA is TGTGCCAGCAGTTACTCGAGACAGGGTGCCTACGAGCAGTACTTC. V and J are TRBV6-6 and TRBJ2-7, with 7 bases aligning to TRBD1. The germline gives CDR1 MNHNY, CDR2 SVGAGI (reference sequence). The CDR3 runs 15 residues. Germline trimming cut 0 bases from V and 2 bases from J; bases unmatched to any gene: 4.

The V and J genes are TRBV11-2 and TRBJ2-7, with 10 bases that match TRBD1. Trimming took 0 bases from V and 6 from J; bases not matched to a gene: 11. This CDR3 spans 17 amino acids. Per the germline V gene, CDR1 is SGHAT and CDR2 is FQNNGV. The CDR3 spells CASSLDLWGQGSSEQYF. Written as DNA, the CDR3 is TGTGCCAGCAGCTTAGATTTGTGGGGACAGGGGAGTTCCGAGCAGTACTTC.

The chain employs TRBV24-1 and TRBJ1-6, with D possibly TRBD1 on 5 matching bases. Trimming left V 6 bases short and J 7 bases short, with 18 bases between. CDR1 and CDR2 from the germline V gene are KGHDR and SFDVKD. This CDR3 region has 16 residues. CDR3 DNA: TGTGCCACCAGTCGGACACCAAACGGCCCAAATTCACCCCTCCACTTT. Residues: CATSRTPNGPNSPLHF.

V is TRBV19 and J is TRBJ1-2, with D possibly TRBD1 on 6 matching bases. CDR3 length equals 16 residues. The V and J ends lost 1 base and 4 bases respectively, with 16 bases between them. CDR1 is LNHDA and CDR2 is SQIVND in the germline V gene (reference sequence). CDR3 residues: CASSIVIMGASYGYTF. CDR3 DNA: TGTGCCAGTAGTATAGTCATCATGGGGGCGTCCTATGGCTACACCTTC.

The CDR3 loop is CASSAGWGDYGYTF. CDR3 nucleotide sequence: TGCGCCAGCAGCGCGGGATGGGGGGACTATGGCTACACCTTC. The chain links TRBV4-1 to TRBJ1-2, with D possibly TRBD1 on 5 matching bases. V was trimmed by 5 bases and J by 3 bases, leaving 13 bases between them. In germline, CDR1 is MGHRA, CDR2 YSYEKL. The CDR3 runs 14 residues.

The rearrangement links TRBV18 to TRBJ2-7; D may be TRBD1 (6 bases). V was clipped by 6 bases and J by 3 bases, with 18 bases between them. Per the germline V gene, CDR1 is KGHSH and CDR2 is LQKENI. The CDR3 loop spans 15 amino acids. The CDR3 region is CASSRDRSIDYEQYF. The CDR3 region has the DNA TGTGCCAGCTCGCGCGACAGGTCTATCGACTACGAGCAGTACTTC.

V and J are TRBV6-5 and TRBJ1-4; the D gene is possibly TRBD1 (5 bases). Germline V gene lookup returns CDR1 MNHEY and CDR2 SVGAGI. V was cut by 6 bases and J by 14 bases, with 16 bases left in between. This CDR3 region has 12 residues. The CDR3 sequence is CASREEGQALFF. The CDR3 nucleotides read TGTGCCAGCAGGGAGGAGGGGCAGGCTCTGTTTTTT.

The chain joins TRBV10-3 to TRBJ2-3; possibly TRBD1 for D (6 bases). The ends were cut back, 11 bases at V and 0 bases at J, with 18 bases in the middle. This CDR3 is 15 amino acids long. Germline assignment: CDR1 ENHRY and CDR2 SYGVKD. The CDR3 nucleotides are TGTGCCGTCTACCCGGACAGTTCTAGCACAGATACGCAGTATTTT. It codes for CAVYPDSSSTDTQYF.

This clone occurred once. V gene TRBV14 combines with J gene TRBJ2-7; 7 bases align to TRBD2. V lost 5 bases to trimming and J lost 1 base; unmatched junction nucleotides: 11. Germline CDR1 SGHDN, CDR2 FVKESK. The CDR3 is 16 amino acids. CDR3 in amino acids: CASSSGGFRESYEQYF. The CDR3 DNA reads TGTGCCAGCAGCTCCGGGGGGTTCAGGGAGTCCTACGAGCAGTACTTC.

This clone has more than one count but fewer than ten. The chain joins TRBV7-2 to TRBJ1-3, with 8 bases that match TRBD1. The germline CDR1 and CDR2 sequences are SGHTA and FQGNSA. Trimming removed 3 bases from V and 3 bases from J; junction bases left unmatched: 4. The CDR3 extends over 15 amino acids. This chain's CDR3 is CASSFDRGGGNTIYF. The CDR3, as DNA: TGTGCCAGCAGCTTCGACAGGGGAGGTGGAAACACCATATATTTT.

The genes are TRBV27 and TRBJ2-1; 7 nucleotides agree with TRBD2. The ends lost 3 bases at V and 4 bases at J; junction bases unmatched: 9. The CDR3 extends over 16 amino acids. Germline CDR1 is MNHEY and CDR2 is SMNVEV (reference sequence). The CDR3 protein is CASSFILSGGYNEQFF. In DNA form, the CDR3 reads TGTGCCAGCAGTTTCATCTTGTCGGGGGGTTACAATGAGCAGTTCTTC.

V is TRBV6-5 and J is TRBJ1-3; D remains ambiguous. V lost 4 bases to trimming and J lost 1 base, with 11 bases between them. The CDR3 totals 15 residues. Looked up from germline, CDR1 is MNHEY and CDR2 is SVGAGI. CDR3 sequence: CASSWNQESGNTIYF. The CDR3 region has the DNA TGTGCCAGCAGTTGGAACCAGGAATCTGGAAACACCATATATTTT.

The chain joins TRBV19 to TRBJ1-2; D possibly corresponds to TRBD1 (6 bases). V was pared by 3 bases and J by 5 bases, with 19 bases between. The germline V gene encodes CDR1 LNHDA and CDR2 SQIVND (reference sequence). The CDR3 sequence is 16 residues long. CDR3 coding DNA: TGTGCCAGTAGTATTTCCCCCGGGACATTTCCTTATGGCTACACCTTC. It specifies CASSISPGTFPYGYTF.